The present entry profiles one TCR beta chain with its context. Measured with immunoSEQ multiplex PCR; TCRdb has only the in-frame clones, and not every one. The sample consists of roughly 14,000 clones, 84% of them appearing once. These data belong to a study of follicular helper T cells after annual influenza vaccination. About the study: Some donors were sampled over the 2013-2014, 2014-2015 and 2015-2016 vaccinations.

Time point reported: 2014-2015 season, pre-vaccination. The CDR3 covers 15 residues. Looked up from germline, CDR1 is SGHDN and CDR2 is FVKESK. The V end lost 4 bases, the J end lost 0 bases, and 12 bases lay between the germline ends. The origin of this receptor is an adult who received the influenza vaccine. The sequences come from CXCR5- memory CD4+ T cells sorted from blood, collected on the day of influenza vaccination. The gene calls are TRBV14 and TRBJ2-5; D may be TRBD1 (6 bases). Written as DNA, the CDR3 is TGTGCCAGCAGCCCCTTTAGGGGGTACCAAGAGACCCAGTACTTC. Residues: CASSPFRGYQETQYF. Full variable domain (rest looked up from reference TRBV14 and TRBJ2-5): EAGVTQFPSHSVIEKGQTVTLRCDPISGHDNLYWYRRVMGKEIKFLLHFVKESKQDESGMPNNRFLAERTGGTYSTLKVQPAELEDSGVYFCASSPFRGYQETQYFGPGTRLLVL.